Given below is one T cell receptor (beta chain) in context. No antigen is known for it. This sample was taken from a study of regulatory T cells in long-lasting Graves disease. Study-wide results and caveats: Peripheral blood alone, not thyroid tissue, underwent study. Whereas approximately 950 public clonotypes were shared by new patients, persistent patients shared more, at a few thousand.

Arm-PCR of CDR3 regions with iRepertoire HTBI primers generated TCR beta libraries. TCRdb independently ran MiXCR on the multiplex PCR reads; one entry per CDR3 protein. The sample has about 470,000 distinct CDR3 sequences; less than 25% are singletons. Time point here: persistent/refractory GD, antithyroid drugs over 5 years with positive TRAb. Making the TCR library involved RNA that had been extracted from PBMCs. The specimen comprised peripheral blood mononuclear cells (PBMCs), sampled when the disease was refractory, from a patient treated with antithyroid drugs. This clonotype was sampled from a female donor with Graves disease.

In DNA form, the CDR3 reads TGTGCCAGCAGTTACTCTGGCAGCACAGGGGAGCAGTTCTTC. Amino acid sequence: CASSYSGSTGEQFF. The V gene is TRBV6-9, the J gene TRBJ2-1; D might be TRBD1 (6 bases). The V and J ends lost 3 bases and 10 bases respectively, with 16 bases between them. The CDR3 extends over 14 amino acids. CDR1 is MNHGY, CDR2 SVAAGI, per germline.